This paragraph reports one T cell receptor beta chain. Trimming pared 2 bases from V and 7 bases from J, leaving 11 bases between. CDR1 and CDR2 (germline): SGHVS, FNYEAQ. The CDR3 loop spans 13 amino acids. This sample is part of a study of T cell clones after liver transplantation. Assay used: immunoSEQ multiplex PCR; TCRdb lists only in-frame clones, some missing. The sample holds 72,000 or so clones; approximately 87% are singletons and the top ten take over 2.5%. The rearrangement links TRBV7-6 to TRBJ2-5; unclear D gene. The sample in question was CD4+ T cells from blood, obtained at the 22-month timepoint. The receptor was derived from a human patient who received a liver transplant. The graft donor may account for some of the T cells. The DNA of the CDR3 is TGTGCCAGCAGCTTATGGGAAGTGAGGACCCAGTACTTC. As protein: CASSLWEVRTQYF.